Described below is a single T cell receptor (beta chain) sequence and its context. This entry is derived from a study of blood T cell repertoires in COVID-19. In germline, CDR1 is MRHNA, CDR2 SNTAGT. There are 13 residues in the CDR3. With V trimmed by 6 bases and J by 2 bases, 3 bases remained unmatched. Data came from immunoSEQ multiplex PCR; TCRdb stores just in-frame clones and leaves some out. The table shows 55,000 to 85,000 clones, with about 90% occurring only once. The TCR was taken from a human donor in a cohort sampled during active COVID-19. The chain combines TRBV6-4 with TRBJ1-1; 7 nucleotides match TRBD1. The source material was peripheral blood. CDR3 residues: CASSRDSNTEAFF. The CDR3 DNA reads TGTGCCAGCAGCCGGGACAGTAACACTGAAGCTTTCTTT.